What follows is one TCR beta chain and its context. The source of the sample is a study of T cell changes during pregnancy in multiple sclerosis. Measured with immunoSEQ multiplex PCR; TCRdb has only the in-frame clones, and not every one. The table has tens of thousands of clones, 94% seen once. CDR1 is LNHNV and CDR2 is YYDKDF in the germline V gene (reference sequence). This CDR3 has 15 amino acids. J lost 4 bases, V lost 3 bases, and 6 bases had no gene match. The TCR was taken from a female donor in good health, enrolled as a control in a pregnancy study. This chain connects TRBV15 to TRBJ1-3; TRBD1 matches 7 bases. The sequencing here drew on peripheral blood, taken after pregnancy. The CDR3 DNA reads TGTGCCACCAGCAGTTACAGGGGTTCAGGAAACACCATATATTTT. Its protein is CATSSYRGSGNTIYF.